This T cell receptor (beta chain) comes out of a study of blood T cell repertoires in COVID-19. Study context: COVID-19 samples, acute and convalescent, were from the United States, Italy and Spain. In each case, the material was cDNA or gDNA derived from T cells, B-cell-depleted T cells, or PBMCs.

Authors' methods: Estimation of nucleated cell counts was performed using reference gene primer amplification. Measured with immunoSEQ multiplex PCR; TCRdb has only the in-frame clones, and not every one. The DNA gave D and trimming, while V, J and clone size come from that table. The table includes around 92,000 clones, 75% to 85% detected once. The sample was peripheral blood. The TCR originated in a woman of 80 years or more with acute or convalescent COVID-19.

This chain's CDR3 is CASSLALASTDTQYF. The CDR3 coding sequence is TGCGCCAGCAGCTTGGCCCTAGCGTCCACAGATACGCAGTATTTT. The chain employs TRBV5-1 and TRBJ2-3, with D perhaps TRBD2 (6 bases). The CDR3 is 15 residues long. Between the trimmed V and J ends, which lost 0 bases and 2 bases, there was a span of 10 bases. Germline CDR1 reads SGHRS; CDR2 reads YFSETQ.